The clone carrying this T cell receptor beta chain was seen repeatedly, ten times or more. As yet, its antigen is unknown. V lost 2 bases to trimming and J lost 11 bases; unmatched junction nucleotides: 17. The CDR3 contains 16 residues. Per the germline V gene, CDR1 is MNHEY and CDR2 is SVGAGI. Using unique molecular identifiers, the investigators prepared the TCRbeta library. Using its own MiXCR run on the PCR reads, TCRdb lists one record per CDR3 protein. The sample holds 150,000 to 200,000 distinct CDR3 sequences, approximately 6.8% seen once. This specimen belongs to a study of T-cell reconstitution after alpha-beta-depleted transplantation in children. General study results and limits: Expanded clones from the graft, numbering several hundred, reportedly supplied alpha-beta T cells about two months after transplant. One year after transplant, T-cell counts and diversity came mostly from newly produced T cells. Surviving recipient T cells and thymic progenitors produced the high day-60 TCRbeta diversity seen in some patients.

The sample was PBMCs, taken before TCRalphabeta/CD19-depleted stem cell transplant. This chain joins TRBV6-5 and TRBJ1-1; TRBD1 aligns across 7 bases. This TCR came from a girl less than two years old with combined immunodeficiency, due to receive a stem cell transplant. CDR3 sequence reads: CASSYVLDPSGGRAFF. The CDR3 bases are TGTGCCAGCAGTTACGTTCTGGATCCATCAGGGGGTCGGGCTTTCTTT.